The clone carrying this T cell receptor (beta chain) was detected many times. Its antigen is undetermined. These data belong to a study of T cells after yellow fever vaccination. On the study more broadly: SMART-Seq v4 Ultra Low Input served to prepare low-cell-number fractions.

General study points: At around 96% for CD4 and around 91% for CD8, most primary-vaccination clones showed up again after the booster. Some clonotypes were seen in both the CD4 and the CD8 compartments. These made up a small share and likely arose from convergent recombination.

Germline CDR1 SGHNT, CDR2 YENEEA. V shed 0 bases and J shed 4 bases, with 2 bases lying between them. This CDR3 is built from 12 residues. In making TCR cDNA, 5'RACE template switching added a universal primer site and UMIs to it. MiXCR, run by TCRdb on the 5' RACE reads, gives a single entry per CDR3 protein. The sample carries roughly 300,000 distinct CDR3 sequences, around 6.8% recorded once. This sequence was found in a young man who received the YFV17D yellow fever vaccine. This rearrangement joins TRBV11-3 to TRBJ2-3; D remains unclear. The starting material was PBMCs, obtained more than 35 days after the first yellow fever vaccination. The CDR3 sequence: CASSLESDTQYF. The CDR3 nucleotides read TGTGCCAGCAGCTTAGAATCAGATACGCAGTATTTT.